This is a list of T cell receptor beta chains from one sample in a study of neurological immune-mediated disorders. In TCRdb, the 5' RACE reads were re-called with MiXCR into one record per CDR3 protein. Among about 99,000 distinct CDR3 sequences listed, under 14% were seen once. Material for sequencing was PBMCs. Source of these receptors: a female donor with HTLV-1-associated myelopathy (HAM/TSP). The CDR3 runs from the conserved cysteine through the conserved F or W. Each record gives: J gene, V gene, clone size, D gene, CDR3 DNA, CDR3 protein. A D gene is named only where the DNA matches it firmly. The size field is filled for only some rows; it gives once, few, many or a size class.

TRBJ2-3 TRBV12-3/TRBV12-4 few TRBD2 TGTGCCAGCAGTTTAGAGGGACTAAGCACAGATACGCAGTATTTT CASSLEGLSTDTQYF
TRBJ2-2 TRBV5-5 many - TGTGCCAGCAGCCCGTACACCGGGGAGCTGTTTTTT CASSPYTGELFF
TRBJ2-1 TRBV9 many TRBD1 TGTGCCAGCAGCGGAAGAACCGGGACAGACAATGAGCAGTTCTTC CASSGRTGTDNEQFF
TRBJ1-3 TRBV28 many - TGTGCCAGCAGTACTCCCGGTGGAAACACCATATATTTT CASSTPGGNTIYF
TRBJ2-5 TRBV4-2 many TRBD2 TGTGCCAGCAGCCAAGCTAGGACTAGCGGAGAGACCCAGTACTTC CASSQARTSGETQYF
TRBJ2-7 TRBV7-9 many - TGTGCCAGCAGCCCCAATGGGGGGTTTAGCTACGAGCAGTACTTC CASSPNGGFSYEQYF
TRBJ2-5 TRBV7-9 few TRBD2 TGTGCCAACAGCTTAGGACTAGCGGGGGGCTACCAAGAGACCCAGTACTTC CANSLGLAGGYQETQYF
TRBJ1-2 TRBV12-3/TRBV12-4 many - TGTGCCAGCAGCCCCAGTTTGAGGGGGGTTGGCTACACCTTC CASSPSLRGVGYTF
TRBJ2-1 TRBV5-1 many - TGCGCCAGCCGGGACAACAACAATGAGCAGTTCTTC CASRDNNNEQFF
TRBJ1-1 TRBV6-2/TRBV6-3 many - TGTGCCAGCAGTTACTCGAACACAGGTATTGAAGCTTTCTTT CASSYSNTGIEAFF
TRBJ1-6 TRBV5-1 - - TGCGCCAGCAGCTCGCAAGGGGAGTTATCACCCCTCCACTTT CASSSQGELSPLHF
TRBJ2-2 TRBV5-1 many - TGCGCCAGCAGCTTAGATCCGGGACAGAACACCGGGGAGCTGTTTTTT CASSLDPGQNTGELFF
TRBJ1-2 TRBV12-3/TRBV12-4 - - TGTGCCAGCAGCCACGGTTGGTACAGAGCGGGGGGCTACACCTTC CASSHGWYRAGGYTF
TRBJ1-6 TRBV28 - TRBD1 TGTGCCAGCAGTCGGCGGGACAGAAAAAATTCACCCCTCCACTTT CASSRRDRKNSPLHF
TRBJ2-2 TRBV7-3 many TRBD1 TGTGCCAGCAGCCTGACAGGGGGTGGTAACACCGGGGAGCTGTTTTTT CASSLTGGGNTGELFF
TRBJ2-3 TRBV5-1 - - TGCGCCAGCAGCTTGGAAGGGGGATCAGATACGCAGTATTTT CASSLEGGSDTQYF
TRBJ2-1 TRBV7-8 many - TGTGCCAGCAGCTTAGCGGCAAGGGGCAATGAGCAGTTCTTC CASSLAARGNEQFF
TRBJ2-1 TRBV2 few - TGTGCCAGCAGTGAACCGGACAGTCCACATAGTCTGTTCTTC CASSEPDSPHSLFF
TRBJ2-7 TRBV20-1 many TRBD2 TGCAGTGCGCACACCTTAGCGGGGGTATTATACGAGCAGTACTTC CSAHTLAGVLYEQYF
TRBJ2-3 TRBV5-1 few TRBD1 TGCGCCAGCAGCTTGGGGACAGGGGGCATAGATACGCAGTATTTT CASSLGTGGIDTQYF
TRBJ2-2 TRBV5-1 many TRBD2 TGCGCCAGCGACCTCCTAGCGGGGGGGCCACGGGAGCTGTTTTTT CASDLLAGGPRELFF
TRBJ2-7 TRBV21-1 - - TGTGCCAGCAGCAAAGAACGTCCGAGGGACAGGGACTACGAGCAGTACTTC CASSKERPRDRDYEQYF
TRBJ2-1 TRBV6-2/TRBV6-3 many TRBD1 TGTGCCAGCAGTACCGGGACAGGGAATTTCAATGAGCAGTTCTTC CASSTGTGNFNEQFF
TRBJ2-7 TRBV20-1 many - TGCAGTGCTCGTGGAGGGTGGGGCTACGAGCAGTACTTC CSARGGWGYEQYF
TRBJ1-4 TRBV5-6 many - TGTGCCAGCAGCTTGGGGACAGCGATCGTTTTT CASSLGTAIVF
TRBJ1-2 TRBV6-1 many TRBD1 TGTGCCAGCAGTGACCACGGACAGGGCCGTGGCTACACCTTC CASSDHGQGRGYTF
TRBJ2-1 TRBV25-1 many - TGTGCCAGCAGTGAATACGGGTCCCTCCGGCATGGTGAGCAGTTCTTC CASSEYGSLRHGEQFF
TRBJ2-1 TRBV5-6 many - TGTGCCAGCAGCTGGATTTCTGAGCAGTTCTTC CASSWISEQFF
TRBJ2-1 TRBV15 many TRBD2 TGTGCCACCAGCAGAGTCCGGGGGGGCCTTTACAATGAGCAGTTCTTC CATSRVRGGLYNEQFF
TRBJ2-4 TRBV5-1 few - TGCGCCAGCAGCTTGGAGCACCTGGGGGACATTCAGTACTTC CASSLEHLGDIQYF
TRBJ2-4 TRBV20-1 many - TGCAGTGCGACCCTGGGGGGCGTGACCAAAAACATTCAGTACTTC CSATLGGVTKNIQYF
TRBJ1-2 TRBV5-6 many - TGTGCCAGCAGCTTGCGGATTAACTATGGCTACACCTTC CASSLRINYGYTF
TRBJ2-1 TRBV12-3/TRBV12-4 many TRBD1 TGTGCCAGCAGTCCCGGGACAGGGGGCTACAATGAGCAGTTCTTC CASSPGTGGYNEQFF
TRBJ2-2 TRBV20-1 - TRBD1 TGCAGTGCTAGAGATCGCAGGGGGATCGGGGAGCTGTTTTTT CSARDRRGIGELFF
TRBJ2-3 TRBV12-3/TRBV12-4 many - TGTGCCAGCAGTCCCACCTTTACCGCGATTAGCACAGATACGCAGTATTTT CASSPTFTAISTDTQYF
TRBJ2-7 TRBV7-9 many - TGTGCCAGCAGCTTAGCGGCTAGCCCAGGGCAGTACTTC CASSLAASPGQYF
TRBJ2-1 TRBV5-1 few TRBD2 TGCGCCAGCAGCTTGGGCACTAGCGGGGACTACAATGAGCAGTTCTTC CASSLGTSGDYNEQFF
TRBJ2-6 TRBV5-1 many - TGCGCCAGCAGCTTGAATCCTGGGGCCAACGTCCTGACTTTC CASSLNPGANVLTF
TRBJ2-2 TRBV20-1 many TRBD2 TGCAGTGCTCCTAGGCCCGGGACTAGAGTAAGCGGGGAGCTGTTTTTT CSAPRPGTRVSGELFF
TRBJ1-5 TRBV12-3/TRBV12-4 few - TGTGCCAGCAGTCCTAACTTCAAAGGGGCCCCAAGAGCCCAGCATTTT CASSPNFKGAPRAQHF
TRBJ2-3 TRBV7-9 many TRBD2 TGTGCCAGCAGTGTTCTAGCGGGGGGACCGAGGGCGCAGTATTTT CASSVLAGGPRAQYF
TRBJ2-7 TRBV6-5 many - TGTGCCAGCAGTCGGGCGGTCGGTGGCGGCAGCTCCTACGAGCAGTACTTC CASSRAVGGGSSYEQYF
TRBJ2-2 TRBV5-6 - TRBD1 TGTGCCAGCAGCTTGGTAACGGACAGGGCCAACACCGGGGAGCTGTTTTTT CASSLVTDRANTGELFF
TRBJ2-1 TRBV5-1 many - TGCGCCAGCAGCTTGATGGGGGGGGCCGATGAGCAGTTCTTC CASSLMGGADEQFF
TRBJ2-2 TRBV7-2 many - TGTGCCAGCAGCTTAATGGCCGGGCCCGGAGAGCTGTTTTTT CASSLMAGPGELFF
TRBJ2-7 TRBV7-2 many - TGTGCCAGCAGCCCAAGGGCAGAAAGCTCCTACGAGCAGTACTTC CASSPRAESSYEQYF
TRBJ2-3 TRBV6-1 many - TGTGCCGCCCGCCCGGAGGCAGATACGCAGTATTTT CAARPEADTQYF
TRBJ2-2 TRBV7-6 - TRBD2 TGTGCCAGCAGAAGGACTAGTGGAGTGGGGGAGCTGTTTTTT CASRRTSGVGELFF
TRBJ2-7 TRBV10-1 - TRBD1 TGCGCCAGCAGTGACCAACGTACAGGGGACGAGCAGTACTTC CASSDQRTGDEQYF
TRBJ2-2 TRBV11-2 many - TGTGCCAGCAGCTTAGATACAGGCCGAACCGGGGAGCTGTTTTTT CASSLDTGRTGELFF
TRBJ2-2 TRBV28 many - TGTGCCAGCAGTTTGGTACTAGCGAACACCGGGGAGCTGTTTTTT CASSLVLANTGELFF
TRBJ2-3 TRBV7-2 - TRBD1 TGTGCCAGCAGCTTAGCCGGGACAGGGGGGACAGATACGCAGTATTTT CASSLAGTGGTDTQYF